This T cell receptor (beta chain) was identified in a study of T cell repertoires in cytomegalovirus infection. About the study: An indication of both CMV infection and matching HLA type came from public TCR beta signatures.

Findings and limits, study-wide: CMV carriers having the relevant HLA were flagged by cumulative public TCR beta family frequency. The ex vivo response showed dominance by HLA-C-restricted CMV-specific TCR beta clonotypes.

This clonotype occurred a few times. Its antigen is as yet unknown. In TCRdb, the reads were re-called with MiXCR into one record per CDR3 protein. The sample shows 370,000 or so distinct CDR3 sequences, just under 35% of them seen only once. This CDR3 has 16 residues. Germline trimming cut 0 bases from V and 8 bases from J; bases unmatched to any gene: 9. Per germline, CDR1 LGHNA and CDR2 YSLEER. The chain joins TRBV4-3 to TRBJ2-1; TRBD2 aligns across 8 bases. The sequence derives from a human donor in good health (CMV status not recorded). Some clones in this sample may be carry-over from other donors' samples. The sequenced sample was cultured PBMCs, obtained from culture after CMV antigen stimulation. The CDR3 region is CASSQDMDGRAYEQFF. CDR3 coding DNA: TGCGCCAGCAGCCAAGATATGGACGGGAGGGCCTATGAGCAGTTCTTC.